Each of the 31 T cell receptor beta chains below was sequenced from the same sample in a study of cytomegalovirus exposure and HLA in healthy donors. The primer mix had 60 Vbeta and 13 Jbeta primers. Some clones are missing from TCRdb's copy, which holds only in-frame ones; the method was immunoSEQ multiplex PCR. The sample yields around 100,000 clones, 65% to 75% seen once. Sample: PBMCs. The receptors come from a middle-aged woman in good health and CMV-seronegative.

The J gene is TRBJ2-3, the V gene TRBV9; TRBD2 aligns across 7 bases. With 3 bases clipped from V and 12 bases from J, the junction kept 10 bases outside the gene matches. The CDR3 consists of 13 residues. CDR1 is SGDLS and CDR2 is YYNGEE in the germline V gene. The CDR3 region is CASSEGRRGSQYF. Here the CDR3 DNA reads TGTGCCAGCAGCGAAGGCCGGCGGGGGAGCCAGTATTTT.

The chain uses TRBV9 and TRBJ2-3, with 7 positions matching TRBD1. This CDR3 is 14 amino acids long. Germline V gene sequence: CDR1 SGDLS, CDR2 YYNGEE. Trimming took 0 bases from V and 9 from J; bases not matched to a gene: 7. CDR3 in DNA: TGTGCCAGCAGCGTAGCTACAGAGGGGGCCACGCAGTATTTT. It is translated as CASSVATEGATQYF.

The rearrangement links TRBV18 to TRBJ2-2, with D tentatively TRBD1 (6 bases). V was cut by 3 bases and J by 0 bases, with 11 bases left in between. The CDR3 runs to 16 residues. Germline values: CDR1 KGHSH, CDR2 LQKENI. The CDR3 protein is CASSPFGQSNTGELFF. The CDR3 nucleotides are TGTGCCAGCTCACCCTTCGGACAGTCGAACACCGGGGAGCTGTTTTTT.

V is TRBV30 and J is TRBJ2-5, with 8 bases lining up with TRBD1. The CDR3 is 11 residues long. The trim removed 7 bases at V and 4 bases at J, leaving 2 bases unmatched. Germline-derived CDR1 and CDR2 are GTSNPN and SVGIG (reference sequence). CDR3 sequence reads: CAYRGTETQYF. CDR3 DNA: TGTGCCTACAGGGGGACAGAGACCCAGTACTTC.

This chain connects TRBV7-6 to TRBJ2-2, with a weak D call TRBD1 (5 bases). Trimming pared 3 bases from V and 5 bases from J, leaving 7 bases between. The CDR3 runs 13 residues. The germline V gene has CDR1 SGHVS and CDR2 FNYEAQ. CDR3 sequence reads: CASSFRVTGELFF. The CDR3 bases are TGTGCCAGCAGCTTCAGGGTAACCGGGGAGCTGTTTTTT.

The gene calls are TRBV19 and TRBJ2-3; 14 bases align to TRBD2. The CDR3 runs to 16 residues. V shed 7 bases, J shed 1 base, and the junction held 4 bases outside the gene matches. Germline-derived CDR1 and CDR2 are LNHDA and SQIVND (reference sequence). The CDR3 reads CASTRLAGGGTDTQYF. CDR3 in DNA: TGTGCCAGTACCAGACTAGCGGGAGGGGGCACAGATACGCAGTATTTT.

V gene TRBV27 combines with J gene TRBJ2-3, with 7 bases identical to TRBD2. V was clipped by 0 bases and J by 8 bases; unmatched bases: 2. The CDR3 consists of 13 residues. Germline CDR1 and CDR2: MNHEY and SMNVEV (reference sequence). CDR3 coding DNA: TGTGCCAGCAGTTTATCGGGGGAGGGTACGCAGTATTTT. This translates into CASSLSGEGTQYF.

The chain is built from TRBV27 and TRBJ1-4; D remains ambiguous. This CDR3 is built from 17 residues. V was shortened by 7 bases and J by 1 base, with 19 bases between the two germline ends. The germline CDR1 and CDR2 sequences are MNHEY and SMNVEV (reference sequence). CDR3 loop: CASTTSRVGITNEKLFF. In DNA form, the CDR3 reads TGTGCCAGCACTACTTCGCGGGTCGGGATAACTAATGAAAAACTGTTTTTT. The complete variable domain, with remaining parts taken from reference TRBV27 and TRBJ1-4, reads EAQVTQNPRYLITVTGKKLTVTCSQNMNHEYMSWYRQDPGLGLRQIYYSMNVEVTDKGDVPEGYKVSRKEKRNFPLILESPSPNQTSLYFCASTTSRVGITNEKLFFGSGTQLSVL.

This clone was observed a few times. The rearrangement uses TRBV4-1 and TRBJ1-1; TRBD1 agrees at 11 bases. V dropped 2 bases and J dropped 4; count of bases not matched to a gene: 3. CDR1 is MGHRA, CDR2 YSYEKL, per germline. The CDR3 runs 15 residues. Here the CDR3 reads CASSQSGTGGTEAFF. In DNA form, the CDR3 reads TGCGCCAGCAGCCAATCCGGGACAGGGGGCACTGAAGCTTTCTTT.

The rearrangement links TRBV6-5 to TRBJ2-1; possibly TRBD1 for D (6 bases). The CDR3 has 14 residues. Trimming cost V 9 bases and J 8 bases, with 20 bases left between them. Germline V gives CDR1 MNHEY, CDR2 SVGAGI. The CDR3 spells CASEARGSMHEQFF. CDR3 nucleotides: TGTGCCAGTGAAGCGAGGGGGAGTATGCATGAGCAGTTCTTC.

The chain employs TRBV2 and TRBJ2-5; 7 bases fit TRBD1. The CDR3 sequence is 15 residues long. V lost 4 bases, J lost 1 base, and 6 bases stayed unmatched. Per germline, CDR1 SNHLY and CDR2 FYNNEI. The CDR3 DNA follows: TGTGCCAGCAGTGGGCTCGGGACAGCCCAAGAGACCCAGTACTTC. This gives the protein CASSGLGTAQETQYF.

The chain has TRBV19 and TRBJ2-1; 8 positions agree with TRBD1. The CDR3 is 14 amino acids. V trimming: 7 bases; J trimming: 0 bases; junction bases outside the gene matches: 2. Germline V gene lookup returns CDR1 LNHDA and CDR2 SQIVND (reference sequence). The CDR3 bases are TGTGCCAGTACCGGGACAGGCTCCTACAATGAGCAGTTCTTC. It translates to CASTGTGSYNEQFF.

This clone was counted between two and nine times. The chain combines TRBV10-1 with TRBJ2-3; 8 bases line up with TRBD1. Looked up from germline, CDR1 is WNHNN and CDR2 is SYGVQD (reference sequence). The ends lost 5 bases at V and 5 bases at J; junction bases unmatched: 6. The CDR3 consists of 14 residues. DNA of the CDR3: TGCGCCAGCAGTCTGGACAGGGTAGGAGATACGCAGTATTTT. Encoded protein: CASSLDRVGDTQYF.

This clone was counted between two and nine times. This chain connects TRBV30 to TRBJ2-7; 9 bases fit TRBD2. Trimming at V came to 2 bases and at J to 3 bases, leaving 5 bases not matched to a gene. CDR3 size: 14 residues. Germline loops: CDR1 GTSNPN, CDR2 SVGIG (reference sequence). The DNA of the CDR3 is TGTGCCTGGAGTAATCCTAGCGGGATCTACGAGCAGTACTTC. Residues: CAWSNPSGIYEQYF.

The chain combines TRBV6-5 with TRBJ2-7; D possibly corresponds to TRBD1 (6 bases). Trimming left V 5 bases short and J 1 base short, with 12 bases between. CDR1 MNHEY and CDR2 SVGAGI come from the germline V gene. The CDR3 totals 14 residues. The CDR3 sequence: CASSHNRESYEQYF. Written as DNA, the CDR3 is TGTGCCAGCAGTCATAACAGGGAATCCTACGAGCAGTACTTC.

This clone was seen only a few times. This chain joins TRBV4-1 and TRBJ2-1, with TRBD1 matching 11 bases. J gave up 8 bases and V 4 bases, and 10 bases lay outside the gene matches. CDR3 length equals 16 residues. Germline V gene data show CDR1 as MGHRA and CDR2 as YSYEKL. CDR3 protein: CASSPTPGQGVHEQFF. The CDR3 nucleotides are TGCGCCAGCAGCCCTACTCCGGGACAGGGGGTCCATGAGCAGTTCTTC.

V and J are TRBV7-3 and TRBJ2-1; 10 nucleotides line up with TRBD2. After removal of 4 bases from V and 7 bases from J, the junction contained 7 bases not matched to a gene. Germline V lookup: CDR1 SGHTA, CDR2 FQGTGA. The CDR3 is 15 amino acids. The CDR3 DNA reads TGTGCCAGCAGCTATCCGGGACTAGCGTTTAATGAGCAGTTCTTC. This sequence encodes CASSYPGLAFNEQFF.

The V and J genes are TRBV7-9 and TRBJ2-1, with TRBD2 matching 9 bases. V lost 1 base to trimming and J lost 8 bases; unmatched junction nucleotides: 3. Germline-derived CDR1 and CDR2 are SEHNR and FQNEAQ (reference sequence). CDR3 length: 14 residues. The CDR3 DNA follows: TGTGCCAGCAGCTTAGGCGGGGGGGACTATGAGCAGTTCTTC. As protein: CASSLGGGDYEQFF.

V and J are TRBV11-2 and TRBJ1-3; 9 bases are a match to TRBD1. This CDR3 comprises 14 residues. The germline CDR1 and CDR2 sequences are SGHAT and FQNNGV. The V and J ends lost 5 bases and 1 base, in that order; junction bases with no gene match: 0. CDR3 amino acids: CASSDRGSGNTIYF. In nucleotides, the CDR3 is TGTGCCAGCAGCGACAGGGGGTCTGGAAACACCATATATTTT.

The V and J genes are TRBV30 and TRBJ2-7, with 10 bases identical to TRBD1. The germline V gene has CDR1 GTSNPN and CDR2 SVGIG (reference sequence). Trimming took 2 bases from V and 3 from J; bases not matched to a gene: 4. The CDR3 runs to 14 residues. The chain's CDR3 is CAWSLRTGGYEQYF. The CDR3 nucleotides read TGTGCCTGGAGTCTTCGGACAGGGGGCTACGAGCAGTACTTC.

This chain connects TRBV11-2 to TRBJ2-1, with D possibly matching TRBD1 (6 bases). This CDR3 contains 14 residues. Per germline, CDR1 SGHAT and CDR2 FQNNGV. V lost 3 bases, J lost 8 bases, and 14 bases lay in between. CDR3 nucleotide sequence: TGTGCCAGCAGCTTTGCCCCAGGGGAGTATGAGCAGTTCTTC. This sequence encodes CASSFAPGEYEQFF.

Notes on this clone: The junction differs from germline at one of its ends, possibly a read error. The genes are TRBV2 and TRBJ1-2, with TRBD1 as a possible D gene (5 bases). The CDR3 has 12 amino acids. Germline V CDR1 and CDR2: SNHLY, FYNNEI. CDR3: CASSAQGYGHTF. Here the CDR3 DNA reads TGTGCCAGCAGTGCCCAGGGCTATGGCCACACCTTC. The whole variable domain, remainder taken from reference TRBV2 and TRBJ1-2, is EPEVTQTPSHQVTQMGQEVILRCVPISNHLYFYWYRQILGQKVEFLVSFYNNEISEKSEIFDDQFSVERPDGSNFTLKIRSTKLEDSAMYFCASSAQGYGHTFGSGTRLTVV.

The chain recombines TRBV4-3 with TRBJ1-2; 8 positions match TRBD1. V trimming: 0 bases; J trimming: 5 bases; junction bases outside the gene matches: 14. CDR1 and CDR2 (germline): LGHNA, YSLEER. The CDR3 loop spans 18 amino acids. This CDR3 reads CASSQDRRGLGGLYGYTF. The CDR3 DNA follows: TGCGCCAGCAGCCAAGATCGCAGGGGGCTTGGGGGGTTATATGGCTACACCTTC.

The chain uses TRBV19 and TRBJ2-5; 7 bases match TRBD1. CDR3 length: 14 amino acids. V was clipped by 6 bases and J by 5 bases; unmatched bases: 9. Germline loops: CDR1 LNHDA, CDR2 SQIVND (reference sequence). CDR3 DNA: TGTGCCAGTAGCCCTGACAGGGTAGAGGAGACCCAGTACTTC. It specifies CASSPDRVEETQYF.

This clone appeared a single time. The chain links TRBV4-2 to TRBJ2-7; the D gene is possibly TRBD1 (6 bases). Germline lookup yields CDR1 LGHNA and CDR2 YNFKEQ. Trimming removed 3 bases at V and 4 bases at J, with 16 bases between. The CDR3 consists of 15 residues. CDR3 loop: CASSQEAGQTYEQYF. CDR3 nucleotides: TGTGCCAGCAGCCAGGAAGCCGGACAGACTTACGAGCAGTACTTC.

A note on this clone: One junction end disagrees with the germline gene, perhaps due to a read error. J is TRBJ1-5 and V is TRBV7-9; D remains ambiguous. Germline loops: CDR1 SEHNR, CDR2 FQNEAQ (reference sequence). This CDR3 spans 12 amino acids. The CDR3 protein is CSSSLRGQPQHF. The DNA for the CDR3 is TGTTCCAGCAGCTTACGGGGTCAGCCCCAGCATTTT.

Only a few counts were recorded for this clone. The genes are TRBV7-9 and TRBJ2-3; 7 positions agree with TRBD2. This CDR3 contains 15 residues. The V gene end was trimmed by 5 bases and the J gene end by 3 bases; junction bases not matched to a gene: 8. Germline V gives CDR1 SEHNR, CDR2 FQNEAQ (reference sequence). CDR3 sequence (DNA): TGTGCCAGCAGCGTTGAGCAGCGGGAAACAGATACGCAGTATTTT. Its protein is CASSVEQRETDTQYF.

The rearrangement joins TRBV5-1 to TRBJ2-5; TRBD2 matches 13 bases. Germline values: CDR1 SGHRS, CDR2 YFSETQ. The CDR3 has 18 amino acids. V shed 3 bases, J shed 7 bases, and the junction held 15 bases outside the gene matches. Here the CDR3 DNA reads TGCGCCAGCAGCTACCAATGGACTAGCGGGAGACTCGTCCGGACCCAGTACTTC. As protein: CASSYQWTSGRLVRTQYF.

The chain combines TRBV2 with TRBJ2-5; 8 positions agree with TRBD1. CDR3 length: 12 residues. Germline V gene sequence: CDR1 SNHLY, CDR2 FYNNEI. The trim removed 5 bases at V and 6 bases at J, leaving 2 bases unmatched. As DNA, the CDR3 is TGTGCCAGCAGTCGGGACAGGCAGACCCAGTACTTC. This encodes CASSRDRQTQYF.

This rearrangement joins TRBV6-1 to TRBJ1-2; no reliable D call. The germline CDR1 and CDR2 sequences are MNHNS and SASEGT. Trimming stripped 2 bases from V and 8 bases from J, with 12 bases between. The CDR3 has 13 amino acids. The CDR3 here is CASSEPASGGYTF. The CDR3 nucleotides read TGTGCCAGCAGTGAACCGGCTTCAGGAGGCTACACCTTC.

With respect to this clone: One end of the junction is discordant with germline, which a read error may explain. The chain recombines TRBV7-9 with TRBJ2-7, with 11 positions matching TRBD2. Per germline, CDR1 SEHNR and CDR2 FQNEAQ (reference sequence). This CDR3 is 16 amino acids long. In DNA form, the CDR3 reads TGTTCCAGCAGCTTACCTAGCGGGAGGCCATCCTACGAGCAGTACTTC. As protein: CSSSLPSGRPSYEQYF.